Presented here are 21 T cell receptor beta chains from one specimen sequenced in a study of T-cell memory formation after mild COVID-19. Each CDR3 protein is one row after TCRdb ran MiXCR on the 5' RACE reads. The table includes some 320,000 distinct CDR3 sequences, approximately 15% detected once. The sample consisted of PBMCs or a T cell subset sorted from them (not recorded which). Source of these receptors: a man aged 18 to 30 who had mild COVID-19 (a few samples of this study predate the infection). Cell type and time point are not known.

This clonotype was seen a handful of times. This chain links TRBV4-3 with TRBJ2-7; D unclear. Germline V gene sequence: CDR1 LGHNA, CDR2 YSLEER. CDR3 length: 13 residues. The V end was cut by 0 bases, the J end by 7 bases, with 10 bases between. In nucleotides, the CDR3 is TGCGCCAGCAGCCAAGATTTTGGCAAAGAGCAGTACTTC. It is translated as CASSQDFGKEQYF.

V and J are TRBV4-1 and TRBJ2-6; D possibly corresponds to TRBD2 (5 bases). The CDR3 consists of 17 residues. Trimming removed 2 bases from V and 2 bases from J, with 13 bases in between. Germline assignment: CDR1 MGHRA and CDR2 YSYEKL. DNA for the CDR3: TGCGCCAGCAGCCAAAAACACGGACTCGCTGGGGCCAACGTCCTGACTTTC. Protein product: CASSQKHGLAGANVLTF.

This clonotype occurred a few times. The chain recombines TRBV6-2 or TRBV6-3 with TRBJ2-1; 7 bases match TRBD1. The J segment lost 8 bases and the V segment lost 9 bases, leaving 13 bases of the junction unmatched. This CDR3 is built from 14 residues. Looked up from germline, CDR1 is MNHEY and CDR2 is SVGEGT. CDR3 sequence reads: CASETLQGIDEQFF. In DNA, the CDR3 is TGTGCCAGTGAAACTTTACAGGGGATTGATGAGCAGTTCTTC.

The chain is built from TRBV4-2 and TRBJ1-1; maybe TRBD1 (5 bases). The CDR3 has 16 residues. V was pared by 2 bases and J by 0 bases, with 13 bases between. Germline CDR1 LGHNA, CDR2 YNFKEQ. CDR3 sequence: CASSQPTGLMNTEAFF. For the CDR3, the DNA is TGTGCCAGCAGCCAACCTACGGGGCTTATGAACACTGAAGCTTTCTTT.

The gene calls are TRBV6-5 and TRBJ2-5; D possibly corresponds to TRBD1 (6 bases). Germline CDR1 is MNHEY and CDR2 is SVGAGI. The CDR3 runs 15 residues. Trimming cost V 0 bases and J 7 bases, with 15 bases left between them. The CDR3 spells CASSYSRPDRGTQYF. The CDR3 DNA reads TGTGCCAGCAGTTACTCAAGACCGGACAGAGGGACCCAGTACTTC.

The rearrangement joins TRBV5-6 to TRBJ2-5; TRBD2 matches 8 bases. V lost 0 bases and J lost 1; bases outside the gene matches: 5. The CDR3 has 16 residues. Germline CDR1 SGHDT, CDR2 YYEEEE. CDR3 sequence reads: CASSLAVAGSQETQYF. CDR3 coding DNA: TGTGCCAGCAGCTTGGCGGTAGCGGGGTCCCAAGAGACCCAGTACTTC.

The V call is TRBV11-2, the J call TRBJ1-6; tentative D call: TRBD1 (6 bases). The CDR3 runs 13 residues. V dropped 4 bases and J dropped 7 bases, with 8 bases sitting between them. Germline V gene sequence: CDR1 SGHAT, CDR2 FQNNGV. CDR3 amino acids: CASSSTGNSPLHF. CDR3 bases: TGTGCCAGCAGCTCTACAGGGAATTCACCCCTCCACTTT.

This clonotype was observed a handful of times. V and J are TRBV4-1 and TRBJ2-4; D gene ambiguous. Germline CDR1 reads MGHRA; CDR2 reads YSYEKL. This CDR3 comprises 14 residues. Trimming stripped 3 bases from V and 2 bases from J, with 8 bases between. This chain's CDR3 is CASSQAVTKNIQYF. DNA of the CDR3: TGCGCCAGCAGCCAGGCGGTAACCAAAAACATTCAGTACTTC.

The table lists this clonotype with a few counts. The J gene is TRBJ2-2, the V gene TRBV6-5; D could derive from TRBD1 or TRBD2 (6 bases each). Trimming removed 8 bases at V and 8 bases at J, with 21 bases between. Germline V gene lookup returns CDR1 MNHEY and CDR2 SVGAGI. This CDR3 has 15 residues. The CDR3 region has the DNA TGTGCCAGCTGGGACGTCGGGGGCTGGCCAGGGGAGCTGTTTTTT. It translates to CASWDVGGWPGELFF.

This clonotype was seen at least ten times. The germline gene is not matched at one end of the junction; a read error may be the cause. The chain recombines TRBV7-2 with TRBJ1-3, with TRBD1 matching over 7 bases. This CDR3 spans 15 amino acids. In germline, CDR1 is SGHTA, CDR2 FQGNSA. The CDR3 spells CASTPDRASGNTTYF. The CDR3 DNA sequence: TGTGCCAGCACCCCTGACAGGGCCTCTGGAAACACCACATATTTT.

CDR3 sequence reads: CASSLAAGGHYGYTF. The CDR3 coding sequence is TGTGCCAGCAGCTTAGCGGCAGGAGGGCACTATGGCTACACCTTC. The chain combines TRBV7-2 with TRBJ1-2; D call uncertain. CDR1 and CDR2 from the germline V gene are SGHTA and FQGNSA. CDR3 length: 15 residues. The germline V and J ends were trimmed by 0 bases and 3 bases, with 11 bases remaining between them.

This chain joins TRBV4-1 and TRBJ1-2; the match to TRBD1 covers 8 bases. Germline V gives CDR1 MGHRA, CDR2 YSYEKL. This CDR3 comprises 16 residues. The ends lost 3 bases at V and 4 bases at J; junction bases unmatched: 10. CDR3 sequence: CASSQDQTGGGYGYTF. The CDR3 bases are TGCGCCAGCAGCCAGGATCAAACAGGGGGAGGCTATGGCTACACCTTC.

This clonotype was found many times. The CDR3 reads CASSLGNEQFF. CDR3 in DNA: TGTGCCAGCAGCTTGGGCAATGAGCAGTTCTTC. The chain has TRBV12-3 or TRBV12-4 and TRBJ2-1, with unresolved D. Deletions cut 6 bases from V and 6 bases from J, with 6 bases between. The CDR3 length is 11 residues.

V gene TRBV12-3 or TRBV12-4 combines with J gene TRBJ2-2, with 12 positions matching TRBD2. This CDR3 comprises 19 residues. J gave up 5 bases and V 4 bases, and 14 bases lay outside the gene matches. CDR3 amino acids: CASSSPPGLAGGLTGELFF. The CDR3 nucleotides are TGTGCCAGCAGTTCCCCCCCGGGGCTAGCGGGGGGGCTGACCGGGGAGCTGTTTTTT.

This clonotype was seen a few times. The V gene is TRBV12-3 or TRBV12-4, the J gene TRBJ1-1, with D maybe TRBD1 (6 bases). The V and J ends lost 5 bases and 1 base respectively, with 14 bases between them. The length of the CDR3 is 15 residues. Written as DNA, the CDR3 is TGTGCCAGCAGTCTTGCGGACAGAAAGAACACTGAAGCTTTCTTT. It codes for CASSLADRKNTEAFF.

This clonotype was seen ten or more times. This chain connects TRBV5-1 to TRBJ2-3; TRBD1 aligns across 9 bases. The CDR3 covers 16 residues. Per the germline V gene, CDR1 is SGHRS and CDR2 is YFSETQ. J lost 2 bases, V lost 1 base, and 5 bases had no gene match. The CDR3 DNA reads as TGCGCCAGCAGCTTGTTGGGGGACAGGGACACAGATACGCAGTATTTT. As protein: CASSLLGDRDTDTQYF.

The sample holds a few counts of this clonotype. The genes are TRBV5-4 and TRBJ1-1, with 8 bases fitting TRBD1. Germline assignment: CDR1 SGHNT and CDR2 YYREEE (reference sequence). The CDR3 sequence is 15 residues long. The trim removed 3 bases at V and 4 bases at J, leaving 8 bases unmatched. CDR3 nucleotide sequence: TGTGCCAGCAGCTCCCCTACTACAGGGGGCACTGAAGCTTTCTTT. It is translated as CASSSPTTGGTEAFF.

This clonotype was seen at least ten times. This chain links TRBV12-3 or TRBV12-4 with TRBJ2-3; 15 bases line up with TRBD2. The CDR3 totals 16 residues. V was pared by 4 bases and J by 3 bases, with 2 bases of the junction left unmatched. The CDR3 nucleotides read TGTGCCAGCAGTTCCGGGACTAGCGGGGGGACAGATACGCAGTATTTT. This codes for CASSSGTSGGTDTQYF.

This clonotype was picked up many times. The CDR3 sequence is CATSRDWGGGLNTEAFF. The CDR3 region has the DNA TGTGCCACCAGCAGAGATTGGGGCGGGGGCCTGAACACTGAAGCTTTCTTT. The V gene is TRBV15, the J gene TRBJ1-1, with TRBD1 as a possible D gene (6 bases). Germline loops: CDR1 LNHNV, CDR2 YYDKDF (reference sequence). CDR3 length: 17 residues. Deletions cut 0 bases from V and 0 bases from J, with 14 bases between.

Worth noting for this clonotype: The junction does not match germline at one end; this may be a read error. The genes are TRBV29-1 and TRBJ2-1; 7 nucleotides line up with TRBD1. The CDR3 covers 16 residues. Germline CDR1 and CDR2: SQVTM and ANQGSEA. CDR3 sequence: CSVEGERGLSYTEQFF. In nucleotides, the CDR3 is TGCAGCGTTGAAGGGGAGAGGGGGCTTTCCTACACTGAGCAGTTCTTC.

On this clonotype: The junction shows a germline mismatch at one end, possibly a read error. This chain uses TRBV3-1 with TRBJ1-6; D might be TRBD1 (6 bases). The CDR3 is made up of 12 amino acids. Germline CDR1 reads LGHDT; CDR2 reads YNNKEL (reference sequence). Here the CDR3 reads CASSFPRTAPVF. The CDR3 DNA reads TGTGCCAGCAGCTTCCCCCGGACAGCCCCGGTCTTT.